This entry lists 23 T cell receptor beta chains sequenced from one sample in a study of blood T cell repertoires in COVID-19. Data came from immunoSEQ multiplex PCR; TCRdb stores just in-frame clones and leaves some out. The sample shows more than 200,000 clones, roughly 82% of them seen only once. Specimen: peripheral blood. The receptors come from a woman between 40 and 50 years old who had recovered from COVID-19.

The chain couples TRBV7-8 to TRBJ2-7; D ambiguous. Trimming removed 4 bases at V and 5 bases at J, with 9 bases between. From germline, CDR1 is SGHVS and CDR2 FQNEAQ. CDR3 size: 12 residues. CDR3 nucleotides: TGTGCCAGCAGCTCCCTCCTCCACGAGCAGTACTTC. Residues: CASSSLLHEQYF.

The chain recombines TRBV6-5 with TRBJ2-3; 8 positions agree with TRBD2. The CDR3 spans 16 residues. Germline assignment: CDR1 MNHEY and CDR2 SVGAGI. Germline trimming cut 0 bases from V and 2 bases from J; bases unmatched to any gene: 4. CDR3 loop: CASSYSTGGVTDTQYF. The CDR3 DNA reads as TGTGCCAGCAGTTACTCGACGGGGGGGGTCACAGATACGCAGTATTTT.

This clone was found many times. The chain combines TRBV5-6 with TRBJ1-1; D is unclear. Germline CDR1 SGHDT, CDR2 YYEEEE. The CDR3 consists of 16 residues. V was trimmed by 3 bases and J by 4 bases, leaving 19 bases between them. CDR3 coding DNA: TGTGCCAGCAGCTCTCTGACGGCGGGGTTTGGCACTGAAGCTTTCTTT. This codes for CASSSLTAGFGTEAFF.

This clone was seen a handful of times. V and J are TRBV19 and TRBJ1-4; no firm D call. Germline V gene lookup returns CDR1 LNHDA and CDR2 SQIVND (reference sequence). The V gene lost 5 bases and the J gene lost 5 bases, with 12 bases spanning the gap. The length of the CDR3 is 14 residues. CDR3 sequence: CASSPLGLNEKLFF. CDR3 bases: TGTGCCAGTAGTCCGCTCGGGTTAAATGAAAAACTGTTTTTT.

This clone came up once. V gene TRBV7-8 combines with J gene TRBJ1-2; D may be TRBD1 (5 bases). Deletions cut 5 bases from V and 2 bases from J, with 15 bases between. The CDR3 has 15 residues. Per the germline V gene, CDR1 is SGHVS and CDR2 is FQNEAQ. The CDR3 here is CASSLHRSKNYGYTF. The CDR3, as DNA: TGTGCCAGCAGCCTCCACAGGAGTAAAAACTATGGCTACACCTTC.

The chain employs TRBV2 and TRBJ2-7; possible D gene TRBD1, 6 bases. V shed 10 bases and J shed 0 bases, with 13 bases lying between them. This CDR3 region has 13 residues. In germline, CDR1 is SNHLY, CDR2 FYNNEI. The DNA for the CDR3 is TGTGCCACCAGGACAGACGGCTCCTACGAGCAGTACTTC. This encodes CATRTDGSYEQYF.

This clone was observed a handful of times. The chain is built from TRBV6-5 and TRBJ1-1, with 7 bases fitting TRBD1. The CDR3 runs 13 residues. J lost 3 bases, V lost 6 bases, and 4 bases had no gene match. CDR1 and CDR2 (germline): MNHEY, SVGAGI. CDR3 sequence (DNA): TGTGCCAGCAGAGGAAGGGGGCACACTGAAGCTTTCTTT. Its protein product is CASRGRGHTEAFF.

The rearrangement uses TRBV19 and TRBJ2-4; 8 bases line up with TRBD2. The CDR3 covers 14 residues. Trimming removed 6 bases from V and 7 bases from J; junction bases left unmatched: 8. The V gene's germline CDR1 is LNHDA and CDR2 SQIVND (reference sequence). CDR3 DNA: TGTGCCAGTAGGCCCGGGGGGGGGCGGAACATTCAGTACTTC. Its translation: CASRPGGGRNIQYF.

The chain links TRBV7-9 to TRBJ1-1; unclear D gene. This CDR3 contains 15 residues. V was clipped by 4 bases and J by 1 base, with 13 bases between them. The germline gives CDR1 SEHNR, CDR2 FQNEAQ (reference sequence). The CDR3 region has the DNA TGTGCCAGCAGCTCCGGGGTCAGGAGGAACACTGAAGCTTTCTTT. Amino acid sequence: CASSSGVRRNTEAFF.

This chain uses TRBV4-3 with TRBJ1-1; weak D call: TRBD1 (6 bases). CDR3 length: 15 amino acids. The V end lost 0 bases, the J end lost 7 bases, and 15 bases lay between the germline ends. Germline CDR1 and CDR2: LGHNA and YSLEER. The CDR3 DNA reads TGCGCCAGCAGCCAAGATTCCCAGGGGCCTGGTGAAGCTTTCTTT. It translates to CASSQDSQGPGEAFF.

The V and J genes are TRBV19 and TRBJ1-4, with a weak D call TRBD1 (5 bases). The length of the CDR3 is 15 residues. Trimming pared 7 bases from V and 0 bases from J, leaving 12 bases between. The germline gives CDR1 LNHDA, CDR2 SQIVND (reference sequence). The CDR3 region has the DNA TGTGCCAGTAACAGGTTTTATGCAACTAATGAAAAACTGTTTTTT. Protein product: CASNRFYATNEKLFF.

This chain links TRBV2 with TRBJ2-1; 9 bases are a match to TRBD2. After removal of 6 bases from V and 0 bases from J, the junction contained 0 bases not matched to a gene. This CDR3 has 14 amino acids. The V gene's germline CDR1 is SNHLY and CDR2 FYNNEI. CDR3 DNA: TGTGCCAGCAGGCGGGGGGGCTCCTACAATGAGCAGTTCTTC. It encodes CASRRGGSYNEQFF.

The chain uses TRBV7-2 and TRBJ2-1; 13 bases fit TRBD2. J was trimmed by 6 bases and V by 5 bases; bases with no gene match: 4. The germline CDR1 and CDR2 sequences are SGHTA and FQGNSA. This CDR3 region has 15 residues. CDR3: CASSGTSGVRNEQFF. CDR3 DNA sequence: TGTGCCAGCAGCGGGACTAGCGGGGTACGCAATGAGCAGTTCTTC.

This rearrangement joins TRBV4-3 to TRBJ2-5; D possibly corresponds to TRBD1 (6 bases). Germline lookup yields CDR1 LGHNA and CDR2 YSLEER. The V and J ends lost 0 bases and 4 bases respectively, with 15 bases between them. The CDR3 contains 16 residues. The CDR3 here is CASSQDFRGGRETQYF. As DNA, the CDR3 is TGCGCCAGCAGCCAAGATTTCAGGGGCGGAAGAGAGACCCAGTACTTC.

Here the CDR3 DNA reads TGCGCCACGTCAAGACAGGGCAGCGCCGGGGAGCTGTTTTTT. This codes for CATSRQGSAGELFF. The chain combines TRBV5-1 with TRBJ2-2, with 7 bases fitting TRBD1. CDR1 and CDR2 (germline): SGHRS, YFSETQ. The CDR3 extends over 14 amino acids. The junction had 11 bases not matched to a gene; V was cut back by 9 bases and J by 6 bases. Supplemented by reference TRBV5-1 and TRBJ2-2, the full variable domain reads KAGVTQTPRYLIKTRGQQVTLSCSPISGHRSVSWYQQTPGQGLQFLFEYFSETQRNKGNFPGRFSGRQFSNSRSEMNVSTLELGDSALYLCATSRQGSAGELFFGEGSRLTVL.

This chain uses TRBV7-8 with TRBJ1-5; maybe TRBD1 (6 bases). Trimming left V 0 bases short and J 4 bases short, with 16 bases between. Germline-derived CDR1 and CDR2 are SGHVS and FQNEAQ. This CDR3 region has 17 residues. This CDR3 is CASSLARQAIANQPQHF. The CDR3 DNA follows: TGTGCCAGCAGCTTAGCGCGACAGGCGATCGCAAATCAGCCCCAGCATTTT.

As concerns this clone: At one end the junction does not follow the germline gene, possibly because of a read error. The chain uses TRBV3-1 (or the pseudogene TRBV3-2) and TRBJ1-6; D unresolved. The germline gives CDR1 LGHDT, CDR2 YNNKEL (reference sequence). The CDR3 consists of 16 residues. CDR3 sequence (DNA): TGTGCCAGCAACCAAGAACAGCGGGCACCCAATTCACCCCTCCACTTT. This gives the protein CASNQEQRAPNSPLHF.

In the case of this clone: The same CDR3 is also encoded by other DNA sequences in this sample. This rearrangement joins TRBV7-2 to TRBJ2-3; no reliable D call. Germline lookup yields CDR1 SGHTA and CDR2 FQGNSA. V was cut by 1 base and J by 6 bases, with 5 bases left in between. The CDR3 loop spans 12 amino acids. CDR3 coding DNA: TGTGCCAGCAGCTTAGTTAGCGATACGCAGTATTTT. This encodes CASSLVSDTQYF.

This clone came up once. The chain uses TRBV5-6 and TRBJ1-2; D is ambiguous. The CDR3 has 13 amino acids. Per germline, CDR1 SGHDT and CDR2 YYEEEE. The V and J ends lost 4 bases and 3 bases respectively, with 10 bases between them. CDR3 sequence: CASSHGEDYGYTF. The CDR3 coding sequence is TGTGCCAGCAGCCACGGTGAGGACTATGGCTACACCTTC.

This chain uses TRBV19 with TRBJ2-2, with D possibly TRBD1 on 6 matching bases. In germline, CDR1 is LNHDA, CDR2 SQIVND (reference sequence). The CDR3 has 16 amino acids. V shed 2 bases and J shed 4 bases, with 14 bases lying between them. CDR3 sequence reads: CASSIRRNRVTGELFF. Here the CDR3 DNA reads TGTGCCAGTAGTATAAGAAGAAACAGGGTCACCGGGGAGCTGTTTTTT.

J is TRBJ2-5 and V is TRBV6-6; D ambiguous. Trimming left V 5 bases short and J 2 bases short, with 9 bases between. The CDR3 is 13 residues long. In germline, CDR1 is MNHNY, CDR2 SVGAGI (reference sequence). The CDR3 protein is CASSLQIQETQYF. For the CDR3, the DNA is TGTGCCAGCAGTCTCCAGATACAAGAGACCCAGTACTTC.

This clone appeared a few times. V usage is TRBV11-2 and J usage is TRBJ1-3; D ambiguous. Germline V gives CDR1 SGHAT, CDR2 FQNNGV. The CDR3 runs to 14 residues. The V and J ends lost 3 bases and 2 bases respectively, with 8 bases between them. For the CDR3, the DNA is TGTGCCAGCAGCTTGGGCAGCCCTGGAAACACCATATATTTT. Translating gives CASSLGSPGNTIYF.

J is TRBJ2-5 and V is TRBV12-3 or TRBV12-4; 7 positions match TRBD1. CDR3 length: 13 amino acids. V lost 5 bases, J lost 5 bases, and 5 bases stayed unmatched. CDR3 sequence: CASSTGEWETQYF. In DNA, the CDR3 is TGTGCCAGCAGTACAGGGGAGTGGGAGACCCAGTACTTC.